Detailed here is one TCR beta chain. The data were produced by immunoSEQ multiplex PCR, yet TCRdb's version contains in-frame clones alone and is incomplete. The data hold roughly 80,000 clones, with approximately 82% observed a single time. The data stem from a study of radiation and T cells in renal cell carcinoma. Germline assignment: CDR1 SGHNT and CDR2 YENEEA. V was shortened by 4 bases and J by 4 bases, with 11 bases between the two germline ends. The length of the CDR3 is 15 residues. Sample time point: blood 4 weeks post-SBRT, at nephrectomy. This sample's treatment: 15 Gy SBRT to primary tumor, nephrectomy 4 weeks later. Radiation-treated patients gave blood at baseline, week 2 and week 4. Clear cell pathology was present in this patient's renal cell carcinoma.

The sample was blood, taken from a patient whose treatment included radiotherapy and nephrectomy. The source is a woman aged 60-70 years with renal cell carcinoma. V gene TRBV11-3 combines with J gene TRBJ2-6; tentatively, D is TRBD1 (5 bases). CDR3 DNA sequence: TGTGCCAGCAGCTCTCAGGGTGCCGGGGCCAACGTCCTGACTTTC. This encodes CASSSQGAGANVLTF.